The entry that follows covers one T cell receptor (beta chain) sequence. The record originates from a study of shared clonotypes between healthy human individuals. Sequenced by immunoSEQ multiplex PCR; TCRdb stores in-frame clones only, minus some. The table records 2 million or so clones, roughly 94% of them present only once. There are 14 residues in the CDR3. Germline V gene sequence: CDR1 MRHNA, CDR2 SNTAGT. The V end was cut by 6 bases, the J end by 4 bases, with 14 bases between. V gene TRBV6-4 combines with J gene TRBJ2-3; possibly TRBD2 for D (6 bases). This sequence was found in a man younger than 30 in good health. The sample taken for sequencing was naive CD4+ T cells sorted from blood. As to subset: CD45RA+ positively selected. The CDR3 nucleotides read TGTGCCAGCAGACCTGGGACTCCGCCAGATACGCAGTATTTT. It specifies CASRPGTPPDTQYF.